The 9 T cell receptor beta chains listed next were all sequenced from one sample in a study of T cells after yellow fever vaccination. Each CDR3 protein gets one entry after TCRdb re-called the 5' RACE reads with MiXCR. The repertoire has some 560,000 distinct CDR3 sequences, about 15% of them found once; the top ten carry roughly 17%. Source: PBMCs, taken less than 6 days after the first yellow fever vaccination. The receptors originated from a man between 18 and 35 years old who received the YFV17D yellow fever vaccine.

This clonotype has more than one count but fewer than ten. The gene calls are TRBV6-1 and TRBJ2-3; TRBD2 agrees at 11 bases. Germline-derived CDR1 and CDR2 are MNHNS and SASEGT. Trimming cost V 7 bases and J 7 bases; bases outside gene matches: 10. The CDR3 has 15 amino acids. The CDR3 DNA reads TGTGCCAGCATTGCCGGGACTAGCGGCCCCAATACGCAGTATTTT. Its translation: CASIAGTSGPNTQYF.

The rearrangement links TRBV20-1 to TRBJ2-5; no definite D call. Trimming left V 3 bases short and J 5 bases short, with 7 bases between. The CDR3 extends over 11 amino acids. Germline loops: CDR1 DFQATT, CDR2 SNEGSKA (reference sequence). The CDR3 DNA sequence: TGCAGTGCTAGTTCCGGGGAGACCCAGTACTTC. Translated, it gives CSASSGETQYF.

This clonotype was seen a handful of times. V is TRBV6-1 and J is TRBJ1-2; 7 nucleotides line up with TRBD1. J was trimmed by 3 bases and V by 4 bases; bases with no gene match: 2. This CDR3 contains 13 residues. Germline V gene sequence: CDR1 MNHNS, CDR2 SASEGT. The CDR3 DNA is TGTGCCAGCAGTGTGCAGGGGGACTATGGCTACACCTTC. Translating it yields CASSVQGDYGYTF.

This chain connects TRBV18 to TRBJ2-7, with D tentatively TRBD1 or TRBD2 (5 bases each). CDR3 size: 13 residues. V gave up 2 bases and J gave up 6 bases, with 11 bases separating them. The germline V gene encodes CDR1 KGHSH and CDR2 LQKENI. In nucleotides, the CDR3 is TGTGCCAGCTCACCAGAGGTGGGGACCGAGCAGTACGTC. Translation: CASSPEVGTEQYV.

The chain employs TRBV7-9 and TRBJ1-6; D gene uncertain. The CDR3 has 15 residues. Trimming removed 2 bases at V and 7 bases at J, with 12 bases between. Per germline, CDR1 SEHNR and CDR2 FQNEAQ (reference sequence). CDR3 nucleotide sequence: TGTGCCAGCAGCTTACTAGGGATGGTGAATTCACCCCTCCACTTT. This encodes CASSLLGMVNSPLHF.

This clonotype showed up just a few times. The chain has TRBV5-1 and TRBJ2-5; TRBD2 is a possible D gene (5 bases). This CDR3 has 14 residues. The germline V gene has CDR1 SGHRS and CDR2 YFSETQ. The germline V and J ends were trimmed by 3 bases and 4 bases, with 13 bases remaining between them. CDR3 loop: CASSWGVSAETQYF. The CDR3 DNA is TGCGCCAGCAGCTGGGGAGTTAGCGCAGAGACCCAGTACTTC.

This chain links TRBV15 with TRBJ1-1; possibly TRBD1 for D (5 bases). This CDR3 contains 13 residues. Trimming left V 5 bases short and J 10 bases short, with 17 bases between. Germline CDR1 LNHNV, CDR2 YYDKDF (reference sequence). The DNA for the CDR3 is TGTGCCACCAGCCCCCAGGCCGGGGCCGGAGCTTTCTTT. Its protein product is CATSPQAGAGAFF.

The CDR3 reads CASSVGPMTSVDTQYF. DNA of the CDR3: TGTGCCAGCAGCGTAGGCCCGATGACTAGCGTCGATACGCAGTATTTT. V gene TRBV9 combines with J gene TRBJ2-3, with 8 positions matching TRBD2. The V gene end was trimmed by 0 bases and the J gene end by 6 bases; junction bases not matched to a gene: 9. Germline CDR1 reads SGDLS; CDR2 reads YYNGEE. The CDR3 is made up of 16 amino acids.

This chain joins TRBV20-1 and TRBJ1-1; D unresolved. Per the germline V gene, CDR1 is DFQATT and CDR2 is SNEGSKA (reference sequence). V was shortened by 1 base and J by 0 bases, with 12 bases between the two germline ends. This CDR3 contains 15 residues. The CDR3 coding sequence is TGCAGTGCTAGAGTTGGGTGGGGAATGAACACTGAAGCTTTCTTT. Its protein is CSARVGWGMNTEAFF.